These T cell receptor beta chains were read from a single sample in a study of cytomegalovirus exposure and HLA in healthy donors. The method was immunoSEQ multiplex PCR; TCRdb's version includes in-frame clones alone and lacks a portion of them. The table lists roughly 99,000 clones, roughly 87% of them singletons. The sequenced sample consisted of PBMCs. The receptor source for this set is a man younger than 45 in good health and CMV-seropositive. CDR3s include the opening cysteine and the closing phenylalanine or tryptophan. The order of the fields is D gene, clone size, J gene, V gene, CDR3 DNA, CDR3 protein. A D gene is named only where the DNA matches it firmly. The size of a clone is reported for some rows only, either as once, few or many, or as a class for expanded clones.

D gene: NA; clone size: once; J gene: TRBJ1-2; V gene: TRBV2; CDR3 DNA: TGTGCCAGCAGGGTACAGGCCGGCGATGGCTACACCTTC; CDR3 protein: CASRVQAGDGYTF
D gene: NA; clone size: NA; J gene: TRBJ1-1; V gene: TRBV19; CDR3 DNA: TGTGCCAGTGGGCCTGGGGAGCACACTGAAGCTTTCTTT; CDR3 protein: CASGPGEHTEAFF
D gene: NA; clone size: NA; J gene: TRBJ2-5; V gene: TRBV27; CDR3 DNA: TGTGCCAGCAGTTTTGGGGCCGACGAGATACAAGAGACCCAGTACTTC; CDR3 protein: CASSFGADEIQETQYF
D gene: NA; clone size: NA; J gene: TRBJ2-7; V gene: TRBV27; CDR3 DNA: TGTGCCAGCAGTCCGTGGACAGATTTCTACGAGCAGTACTTC; CDR3 protein: CASSPWTDFYEQYF
D gene: NA; clone size: NA; J gene: TRBJ2-3; V gene: TRBV5-1; CDR3 DNA: TGCGCCAGCAGCTTGGAGAGGTCGGATACGCAGTATTTT; CDR3 protein: CASSLERSDTQYF
D gene: TRBD1; clone size: NA; J gene: TRBJ2-7; V gene: TRBV30; CDR3 DNA: TGTGCCTGGAGTTCAGGGGGCAACGAGCAGTACTTC; CDR3 protein: CAWSSGGNEQYF
D gene: NA; clone size: few; J gene: TRBJ1-1; V gene: TRBV10-1; CDR3 DNA: TGCGCCAGCTCGGTAGGGGAAACTGAAGCTTTCTTT; CDR3 protein: CASSVGETEAFF
D gene: TRBD2; clone size: NA; J gene: TRBJ2-2; V gene: TRBV11-3; CDR3 DNA: TGTGCCAGCAGCCCCTACGGGACTAGCGGGGGGCATAACACCGGGGAGCTGTTTTTT; CDR3 protein: CASSPYGTSGGHNTGELFF
D gene: TRBD2; clone size: NA; J gene: TRBJ2-7; V gene: TRBV27; CDR3 DNA: TGTGCCAGCAGTTTCCAAGGTGGACTAGCGGGAGCCTACGAGCAGTACTTC; CDR3 protein: CASSFQGGLAGAYEQYF
D gene: NA; clone size: NA; J gene: TRBJ1-1; V gene: TRBV6-1; CDR3 DNA: TGTGCCCTCACCCAGGATGGGAGAATGGATACTGAAGCTTTCTTT; CDR3 protein: CALTQDGRMDTEAFF
D gene: NA; clone size: NA; J gene: TRBJ2-7; V gene: TRBV14; CDR3 DNA: TGTGCCAGCAGCCTACGGGGATGGGGAGCGGACGAGCAGTACTTC; CDR3 protein: CASSLRGWGADEQYF
D gene: NA; clone size: NA; J gene: TRBJ2-2; V gene: TRBV21-1; CDR3 DNA: TGTGCCAGCAGCAACCGGGACAGTTACGGCACCGGGGAGCTGTTTTTT; CDR3 protein: CASSNRDSYGTGELFF
D gene: NA; clone size: NA; J gene: TRBJ2-5; V gene: TRBV5-4; CDR3 DNA: TGTGCCAGCAGGGCGGACTTTCAAGAGACCCAGTACTTC; CDR3 protein: CASRADFQETQYF